Presented here are 32 T cell receptor beta chains from one specimen sequenced in a study of cytomegalovirus exposure and HLA in healthy donors. PCR used 60 Vbeta primers and 13 Jbeta primers. Assay: immunoSEQ multiplex PCR; the TCRdb copy retains only in-frame clones and omits some. The sample lists about 200,000 clones; 60% to 80% were seen once. Source material: PBMCs. These receptors all stem from a male donor in good health and CMV-seronegative.

The chain has TRBV18 and TRBJ2-3, with 8 bases matching TRBD1. V lost 4 bases to trimming and J lost 4 bases; unmatched junction nucleotides: 4. This CDR3 contains 14 residues. Germline loops: CDR1 KGHSH, CDR2 LQKENI. The CDR3 DNA reads TGTGCCAGCTCACTAGGACAGGGTTCAGATACGCAGTATTTT. It yields the protein CASSLGQGSDTQYF.

V gene TRBV9 combines with J gene TRBJ2-7; D possibly corresponds to TRBD1 (5 bases). Trimming stripped 4 bases from V and 0 bases from J, with 11 bases between. This CDR3 comprises 14 residues. CDR1 and CDR2 from the germline V gene are SGDLS and YYNGEE. The CDR3 bases are TGTGCCAGCAGCCCGCGACAGAGCTCCTACGAGCAGTACTTC. This sequence encodes CASSPRQSSYEQYF. The variable domain in full, with the rest retrieved from reference TRBV9 and TRBJ2-7, is DSGVTQTPKHLITATGQRVTLRCSPRSGDLSVYWYQQSLDQGLQFLIQYYNGEERAKGNILERFSAQQFPDLHSELNLSSLELGDSALYFCASSPRQSSYEQYFGPGTRLTVT.

The V call is TRBV27, the J call TRBJ2-3; 9 nucleotides align to TRBD2. After removal of 9 bases from V and 0 bases from J, the junction contained 4 bases not matched to a gene. CDR1 is MNHEY and CDR2 is SMNVEV in the germline V gene (reference sequence). The CDR3 sequence is 14 residues long. CDR3 amino acids: CASSSGDSTDTQYF. CDR3 coding DNA: TGTGCCAGTTCTAGCGGGGATAGCACAGATACGCAGTATTTT.

The chain uses TRBV7-6 and TRBJ2-3; 7 positions match TRBD2. CDR3 length: 16 residues. Germline trimming cut 1 base from V and 3 bases from J; bases unmatched to any gene: 7. Germline CDR1 SGHVS, CDR2 FNYEAQ. The CDR3 region is CASSLGAGRGTDTQYF. The CDR3, as DNA: TGTGCCAGCAGCTTAGGGGCGGGGCGGGGGACAGATACGCAGTATTTT.

This chain joins TRBV29-1 and TRBJ2-1, with 7 bases lining up with TRBD1. With 0 bases clipped from V and 5 bases from J, the junction kept 10 bases outside the gene matches. Germline V CDR1 and CDR2: SQVTM, ANQGSEA. The CDR3 sequence is 16 residues long. CDR3 coding DNA: TGCAGCGTTGAAGATCATCGGCAGGGGGTGAACAATGAGCAGTTCTTC. Translated, it gives CSVEDHRQGVNNEQFF.

The chain couples TRBV5-1 to TRBJ2-1, with TRBD2 as a possible D gene (6 bases). The CDR3 consists of 15 residues. Trimming stripped 1 base from V and 3 bases from J, with 11 bases between. Germline lookup yields CDR1 SGHRS and CDR2 YFSETQ. The CDR3 DNA follows: TGCGCCAGCAGCTTGCCGGGGGACTTCTACAATGAGCAGTTCTTC. Translating it yields CASSLPGDFYNEQFF. The whole variable domain, filled in from reference TRBV5-1 and TRBJ2-1, reads KAGVTQTPRYLIKTRGQQVTLSCSPISGHRSVSWYQQTPGQGLQFLFEYFSETQRNKGNFPGRFSGRQFSNSRSEMNVSTLELGDSALYLCASSLPGDFYNEQFFGPGTRLTVL.

The gene calls are TRBV7-2 and TRBJ2-1; 7 nucleotides line up with TRBD1. Germline V gene lookup returns CDR1 SGHTA and CDR2 FQGNSA. J lost 3 bases, V lost 5 bases, and 10 bases had no gene match. This CDR3 region has 16 residues. This CDR3 is CASSQGTAHVYNEQFF. In DNA form, the CDR3 reads TGTGCCAGCAGCCAAGGGACAGCTCATGTCTACAATGAGCAGTTCTTC.

V is TRBV2 and J is TRBJ1-2, with a weak D call TRBD1 (5 bases). CDR3 length: 12 amino acids. Looked up from germline, CDR1 is SNHLY and CDR2 is FYNNEI. V gave up 6 bases and J gave up 4 bases, with 9 bases separating them. The CDR3 sequence: CASRATVYGYTF. The CDR3 DNA reads TGTGCCAGCAGGGCGACAGTCTATGGCTACACCTTC.

The gene calls are TRBV13 and TRBJ2-3, with TRBD1 as a possible D gene (5 bases). CDR1 PRHDT and CDR2 FYEKMQ come from the germline V gene (reference sequence). There are 18 residues in the CDR3. The V end was cut by 6 bases, the J end by 0 bases, with 22 bases between. CDR3 protein: CASSSRTYRLTSTDTQYF. The CDR3 coding sequence is TGTGCCAGCAGTTCCCGCACCTACAGGCTTACTAGCACAGATACGCAGTATTTT.

This rearrangement joins TRBV9 to TRBJ2-7; TRBD1 is a possible D gene (5 bases). The CDR3 is 16 residues long. V lost 4 bases, J lost 0 bases, and 17 bases lay in between. Germline V gives CDR1 SGDLS, CDR2 YYNGEE. The CDR3 region has the DNA TGTGCCAGCAGCAAAGTCGGGCAGGGAAGCTCCTACGAGCAGTACTTC. It codes for CASSKVGQGSSYEQYF.

This clone has a handful of counts. The rearrangement joins TRBV27 to TRBJ1-5; 8 bases are shared with TRBD1. Germline values: CDR1 MNHEY, CDR2 SMNVEV (reference sequence). This CDR3 spans 16 amino acids. Losses at the gene ends were 3 bases for V and 0 bases for J; bases not matched to a gene: 4. The CDR3 DNA reads as TGTGCCAGCAGTTTTTCAGGGGGCGGTAGCAATCAGCCCCAGCATTTT. Translated: CASSFSGGGSNQPQHF.

The chain is built from TRBV27 and TRBJ2-2; unclear D gene. V was cut by 6 bases and J by 6 bases, with 14 bases left in between. This CDR3 comprises 14 residues. The germline V gene encodes CDR1 MNHEY and CDR2 SMNVEV (reference sequence). The DNA of the CDR3 is TGTGCCAGCAGACTTTTAACAGATTCCGGGGAGCTGTTTTTT. As protein: CASRLLTDSGELFF.

The chain uses TRBV4-3 and TRBJ2-3; 11 bases line up with TRBD2. Germline V gene sequence: CDR1 LGHNA, CDR2 YSLEER. CDR3 length equals 16 residues. Germline trimming cut 4 bases from V and 5 bases from J; bases unmatched to any gene: 8. The CDR3 reads CASSRVLAGGGDTQYF. The CDR3 bases are TGCGCCAGCAGCCGGGTGCTAGCGGGGGGTGGAGATACGCAGTATTTT.

The chain combines TRBV25-1 with TRBJ1-2, with D perhaps TRBD1 (5 bases). Germline CDR1 and CDR2: MGHDK and SYGVNS. V lost 4 bases to trimming and J lost 2 bases, with 11 bases between them. The CDR3 sequence is 14 residues long. CDR3 region: CASSAAGENYGYTF. In nucleotides, the CDR3 is TGTGCCAGCAGTGCGGCGGGGGAAAACTATGGCTACACCTTC.

The chain uses TRBV19 and TRBJ1-3; maybe TRBD1 (6 bases). The CDR3 length is 17 residues. V was clipped by 3 bases and J by 0 bases, with 15 bases between them. The germline gives CDR1 LNHDA, CDR2 SQIVND (reference sequence). The CDR3 DNA follows: TGTGCCAGTAGTATCCGATCGACAGGCACCTCTGGAAACACCATATATTTT. Translated, it gives CASSIRSTGTSGNTIYF. Full variable domain (outside the CDR3, taken from reference TRBV19 and TRBJ1-3): DGGITQSPKYLFRKEGQNVTLSCEQNLNHDAMYWYRQDPGQGLRLIYYSQIVNDFQKGDIAEGYSVSREKKESFPLTVTSAQKNPTAFYLCASSIRSTGTSGNTIYFGEGSWLTVV.

The rearrangement uses TRBV6-1 and TRBJ2-2; 8 bases are shared with TRBD2. Looked up from germline, CDR1 is MNHNS and CDR2 is SASEGT. Losses at the gene ends were 4 bases for V and 2 bases for J; bases not matched to a gene: 9. The CDR3 is 17 residues long. This CDR3 is CASSALRGGSNTGELFF. In nucleotides, the CDR3 is TGTGCCAGCAGTGCACTCCGGGGGGGCTCCAACACCGGGGAGCTGTTTTTT.

The rearrangement links TRBV5-6 to TRBJ2-5; TRBD2 is a possible D gene (6 bases). The CDR3 spans 14 residues. Germline CDR1 is SGHDT and CDR2 is YYEEEE. Trimming removed 4 bases from V and 6 bases from J, with 16 bases in between. The CDR3 loop reads CASSQPGLHKTQYF. The CDR3 DNA is TGTGCCAGCAGCCAACCGGGACTCCACAAGACCCAGTACTTC.

A remark on this clone: The same CDR3 is also encoded by other DNA sequences in this sample. CDR3 nucleotides: TGTGCCAGCAACCGACAGGACGACACTGAAGCTTTCTTT. Residues: CASNRQDDTEAFF. V usage is TRBV5-4 and J usage is TRBJ1-1, with D possibly being TRBD1 (6 bases). The CDR3 sequence is 13 residues long. Trimming left V 6 bases short and J 3 bases short, with 12 bases between. Germline lookup yields CDR1 SGHNT and CDR2 YYREEE (reference sequence).

The chain's CDR3 is CASSFLSGLSNSEQYF. CDR3 DNA: TGTGCCAGCAGCTTCCTTAGCGGCCTCTCGAACAGCGAGCAGTACTTC. The chain has TRBV9 and TRBJ2-7, with a weak D call TRBD2 (6 bases). The germline V gene has CDR1 SGDLS and CDR2 YYNGEE. V dropped 4 bases and J dropped 6 bases, with 23 bases sitting between them. The CDR3 extends over 16 amino acids.

V and J are TRBV6-5 and TRBJ2-7; a weak D match, TRBD2 (5 bases). Trimming took 0 bases from V and 2 from J, leaving 14 bases between them. The germline gives CDR1 MNHEY, CDR2 SVGAGI. The CDR3 runs to 16 residues. The CDR3 bases are TGTGCCAGCAGTTACTCGATCCAGCGGCTGGCCTACGAGCAGTACTTC. Protein sequence: CASSYSIQRLAYEQYF.

This clone was seen more than once but under ten times. This sequence joins TRBV19 and TRBJ1-5; 9 nucleotides match TRBD1. J gave up 0 bases and V 4 bases, and 1 base lay outside the gene matches. This CDR3 is built from 15 residues. CDR1 and CDR2 from the germline V gene are LNHDA and SQIVND (reference sequence). The CDR3 nucleotides are TGTGCCAGTAGTACGGACAGGGGTAGCAATCAGCCCCAGCATTTT. This encodes CASSTDRGSNQPQHF.

This chain links TRBV6-5 with TRBJ2-1, with a weak D call TRBD2 (6 bases). The V end was cut by 8 bases, the J end by 10 bases, with 18 bases between. The CDR3 runs 13 residues. The germline CDR1 and CDR2 sequences are MNHEY and SVGAGI. CDR3: CASGSGRSGEQFF. The CDR3 coding sequence is TGTGCCAGCGGGAGCGGGCGCAGTGGAGAGCAGTTCTTC.

The chain joins TRBV11-2 to TRBJ2-1; D remains unclear. The CDR3 runs to 13 residues. Between the trimmed V and J ends, which lost 0 bases and 10 bases, there was a span of 10 bases. Germline V gene data show CDR1 as SGHAT and CDR2 as FQNNGV. The CDR3: CASSLDLATEQFF. Written as DNA, the CDR3 is TGTGCCAGCAGCTTAGATCTTGCGACAGAGCAGTTCTTC.

The chain employs TRBV5-1 and TRBJ2-6; 7 bases line up with TRBD1. The CDR3 runs 16 residues. Germline V lookup: CDR1 SGHRS, CDR2 YFSETQ. V lost 3 bases to trimming and J lost 0 bases; unmatched junction nucleotides: 3. CDR3 loop: CASSWGQHSGANVLTF. The CDR3 DNA is TGCGCCAGCAGCTGGGGACAGCACTCTGGGGCCAACGTCCTGACTTTC. Filled out from reference TRBV5-1 and TRBJ2-6, the complete variable domain reads KAGVTQTPRYLIKTRGQQVTLSCSPISGHRSVSWYQQTPGQGLQFLFEYFSETQRNKGNFPGRFSGRQFSNSRSEMNVSTLELGDSALYLCASSWGQHSGANVLTFGAGSRLTVL.

The table lists this clone with a count of one. The chain is built from TRBV7-8 and TRBJ1-4; 8 bases agree with TRBD1. The CDR3 is 17 amino acids. The ends lost 8 bases at V and 4 bases at J; junction bases unmatched: 15. Per germline, CDR1 SGHVS and CDR2 FQNEAQ. DNA of the CDR3: TGTGCCAGCTGCCTGTGGACAGGGCTTACAATTAATGAAAAACTGTTTTTT. This sequence encodes CASCLWTGLTINEKLFF.

The chain joins TRBV27 to TRBJ2-7; 9 bases match TRBD1. The germline V gene encodes CDR1 MNHEY and CDR2 SMNVEV (reference sequence). There are 13 residues in the CDR3. V shed 7 bases, J shed 4 bases, and the junction held 5 bases outside the gene matches. CDR3 amino acids: CASTGTGRYEQYF. The CDR3 bases are TGTGCCAGCACCGGGACAGGGCGTTACGAGCAGTACTTC.

The chain is built from TRBV30 and TRBJ1-1; D is perhaps TRBD1 (5 bases). Germline loops: CDR1 GTSNPN, CDR2 SVGIG (reference sequence). The CDR3 consists of 13 residues. Trimming cost V 4 bases and J 1 base, with 10 bases left between them. Here the CDR3 reads CAWTGRANTEAFF. CDR3 DNA sequence: TGTGCCTGGACAGGCAGGGCGAACACTGAAGCTTTCTTT.

This clone occurred a few times. The V and J genes are TRBV10-3 and TRBJ2-7, with D tentatively TRBD2 (6 bases). This CDR3 is 12 amino acids long. Germline V gene lookup returns CDR1 ENHRY and CDR2 SYGVKD. Trimming pared 1 base from V and 7 bases from J, leaving 8 bases between. CDR3 loop: CAISEYREEQYF. Written as DNA, the CDR3 is TGTGCCATCAGTGAGTATCGGGAGGAGCAGTACTTC.

This clone was picked up a small number of times. The chain combines TRBV19 with TRBJ2-2; a possible D gene is TRBD1 (5 bases). Trimming stripped 7 bases from V and 7 bases from J, with 13 bases between. The germline V gene has CDR1 LNHDA and CDR2 SQIVND (reference sequence). The CDR3 extends over 13 amino acids. CDR3 in DNA: TGTGCCAGTACACTGCAGGGAATCGGGGAGCTGTTTTTT. Translated: CASTLQGIGELFF.

This chain uses TRBV6-5 with TRBJ2-5; TRBD1 agrees at 8 bases. Germline V gene data show CDR1 as MNHEY and CDR2 as SVGAGI. J gave up 2 bases and V 4 bases, and 6 bases lay outside the gene matches. The CDR3 runs 15 residues. The CDR3 nucleotides are TGTGCCAGCAGTTGGCAGAACAGGGGGCAAGAGACCCAGTACTTC. It specifies CASSWQNRGQETQYF.

V and J are TRBV14 and TRBJ2-3, with D perhaps matching TRBD1 (5 bases). V shed 0 bases and J shed 5 bases, with 9 bases lying between them. The germline V gene has CDR1 SGHDN and CDR2 FVKESK. The CDR3 spans 14 residues. The CDR3 is CASSQEIGEDTQYF. CDR3 coding DNA: TGTGCCAGCAGCCAAGAAATAGGGGAAGATACGCAGTATTTT.

The chain has TRBV7-9 and TRBJ1-1; D call uncertain. V lost 1 base and J 7 bases, leaving 4 bases between the germline ends. CDR1 SEHNR and CDR2 FQNEAQ come from the germline V gene (reference sequence). There are 11 residues in the CDR3. CDR3 sequence (DNA): TGTGCCAGCAGCTTAGACAATGAAGCTTTCTTT. This translates into CASSLDNEAFF. The complete variable domain, with remaining parts taken from reference TRBV7-9 and TRBJ1-1, reads DTGVSQNPRHKITKRGQNVTFRCDPISEHNRLYWYRQTLGQGPEFLTYFQNEAQLEKSRLLSDRFSAERPKGSFSTLEIQRTEQGDSAMYLCASSLDNEAFFGQGTRLTVV.